The present T cell receptor (beta chain) was sequenced within a study of shared clonotypes between healthy human individuals. On the study more broadly: For every donor, three CD4 naive, three CD4 memory, two CD8 naive and one CD8 memory plates were used. Study-level points and caveats: Although depth was large, rarefaction showed that sequencing of the sorted subsets was incomplete.

With regard to this clone: Its antigen is as yet unknown.

CDR3 length: 15 residues. Germline V gives CDR1 SGDLS, CDR2 YYNGEE. Germline trimming cut 4 bases from V and 2 bases from J; bases unmatched to any gene: 6. Method: immunoSEQ multiplex PCR; TCRdb's copy keeps in-frame clones and lacks some. The sample includes 1.6 million or so clones, approximately 97% of them seen just once. The study separated CD4+ cells into CD45RA+ naive and CD45RA-negative memory subsets. The clonotype was recovered from a man between 25 and 39 years old in good health. Sequencing was done on a sample of naive CD4+ T cells sorted from blood. Subset noted: CD45RA+ positively selected. The chain is built from TRBV9 and TRBJ2-1; 7 bases agree with TRBD2. CDR3 in amino acids: CASSPRLAPYNEQFF. In DNA form, the CDR3 reads TGTGCCAGCAGCCCCCGACTAGCACCCTACAATGAGCAGTTCTTC.